Below, one TCR beta chain is given with its context. Its antigen remains unidentified. Trimming cost V 4 bases and J 2 bases; bases outside gene matches: 13. Germline CDR1 reads SGHDT; CDR2 reads YYEEEE. The CDR3 is made up of 17 amino acids. Only in-frame clones appear in the TCRdb table, and some are missing; sequencing was by immunoSEQ multiplex PCR. The data show 70,000 to 95,000 clones, roughly 82% seen once. Patients were ineligible given autoimmune disease history or systemic immunosuppression. These data belong to a study of OX40 agonist ivuxolimab in advanced cancers. On the study more broadly: Dose-escalation patients' cancers were hepatocellular carcinoma, melanoma, renal cell or head and neck cancer. Partial responses, seen in three patients, involved one hepatocellular carcinoma and two cutaneous melanomas.

The study, taken as a whole, reports: CD8+ T cells were the subset that, on average, had more expanded clones than CD4+.

The receptor was isolated from an adult with an advanced solid tumor such as melanoma, head and neck, liver or kidney cancer. The genes are TRBV5-6 and TRBJ2-7; 9 nucleotides line up with TRBD2. This material consisted of CD4+ or CD8+ T cells sorted from blood, taken in a trial of the OX40 agonist ivuxolimab. CDR3 DNA: TGTGCCAGCAGCCCCATCAGGGGTAGCGGGAGTACCTACGAGCAGTACTTC. It is translated as CASSPIRGSGSTYEQYF.